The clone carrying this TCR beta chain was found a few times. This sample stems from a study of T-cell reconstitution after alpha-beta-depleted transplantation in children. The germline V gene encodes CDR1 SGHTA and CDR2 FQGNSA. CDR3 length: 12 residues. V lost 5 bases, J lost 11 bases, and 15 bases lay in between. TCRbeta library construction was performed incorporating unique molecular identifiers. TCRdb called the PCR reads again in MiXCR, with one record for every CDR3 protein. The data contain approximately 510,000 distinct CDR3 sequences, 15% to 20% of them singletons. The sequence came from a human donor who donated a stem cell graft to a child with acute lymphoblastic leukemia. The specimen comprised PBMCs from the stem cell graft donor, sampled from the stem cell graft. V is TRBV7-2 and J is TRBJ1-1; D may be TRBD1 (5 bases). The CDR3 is CASSPHRSSAFF. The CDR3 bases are TGTGCCAGCAGCCCACACAGGTCGTCGGCTTTCTTT.